The 28 T cell receptor beta chains below come from one sample, sequenced in a study of T cell responses to AZD1222 COVID-19 vaccine. This table comes from immunoSEQ multiplex PCR, and its TCRdb copy is limited to in-frame clones, with some not included. The data show roughly 77,000 clones, with 90% seen just once and 2.5% to 4% held by the top ten. Sequenced here: peripheral blood, sampled 28 days after the second AZD1222 dose. The source is an adult who received the AZD1222 COVID-19 vaccine.

The chain is built from TRBV6-5 and TRBJ1-4, with D unclear. Germline loops: CDR1 MNHEY, CDR2 SVGAGI. Trimming left V 0 bases short and J 8 bases short, with 10 bases between. This CDR3 region has 14 residues. CDR3 in DNA: TGTGCCAGCAGTTACTCCCTCGTAGGGGAAAAACTGTTTTTT. Its translation: CASSYSLVGEKLFF.

This clone has only a few counts. The genes are TRBV19 and TRBJ2-1; perhaps D is TRBD1 or TRBD2 (6 bases each). Trimming cost V 4 bases and J 8 bases, with 18 bases left between them. CDR1 is LNHDA, CDR2 SQIVND, per germline (reference sequence). The CDR3 extends over 15 amino acids. CDR3 DNA sequence: TGTGCCAGTAGTAACCAACTGAGGGGGGAGGATGAGCAGTTCTTC. It yields the protein CASSNQLRGEDEQFF.

The V gene is TRBV5-6, the J gene TRBJ1-1; D possibly corresponds to TRBD1 (5 bases). The CDR3 sequence is 15 residues long. Trimming stripped 0 bases from V and 4 bases from J, with 13 bases between. The V gene's germline CDR1 is SGHDT and CDR2 YYEEEE. The CDR3 is CASSLVRDWSTEAFF. The CDR3 region has the DNA TGTGCCAGCAGCTTGGTCCGGGACTGGAGCACTGAAGCTTTCTTT.

As for this clone: The same CDR3 is also encoded by other DNA sequences in this sample. V and J are TRBV29-1 and TRBJ1-5, with D possibly being TRBD1 (5 bases). From germline, CDR1 is SQVTM and CDR2 ANQGSEA. The length of the CDR3 is 11 residues. Deletions cut 4 bases from V and 5 bases from J, with 6 bases between. CDR3 loop: CSVGGDQPQHF. DNA for the CDR3: TGCAGCGTTGGGGGGGATCAGCCCCAGCATTTT. Full variable domain (remainder filled in from reference TRBV29-1 and TRBJ1-5): SAVISQKPSRDICQRGTSLTIQCQVDSQVTMMFWYRQQPGQSLTLIATANQGSEATYESGFVIDKFPISRPNLTFSTLTVSNMSPEDSSIYLCSVGGDQPQHFGDGTRLSIL.

This chain joins TRBV19 and TRBJ1-4; 11 bases line up with TRBD1. V was clipped by 7 bases and J by 7 bases; unmatched bases: 5. The CDR3 contains 14 residues. The germline V gene has CDR1 LNHDA and CDR2 SQIVND (reference sequence). The CDR3 nucleotides read TGTGCCAGTAAGACCGGGACAGGGGGTGAAAAACTGTTTTTT. It encodes CASKTGTGGEKLFF. The whole variable domain, remainder taken from reference TRBV19 and TRBJ1-4, is DGGITQSPKYLFRKEGQNVTLSCEQNLNHDAMYWYRQDPGQGLRLIYYSQIVNDFQKGDIAEGYSVSREKKESFPLTVTSAQKNPTAFYLCASKTGTGGEKLFFGSGTQLSVL.

A single count supports this clone. V usage is TRBV12-3 or TRBV12-4 and J usage is TRBJ2-5; a weak D match, TRBD1 (5 bases). Trimming removed 3 bases at V and 4 bases at J, with 9 bases between. The CDR3 extends over 13 amino acids. CDR3 residues: CASSFVGPETQYF. The CDR3, as DNA: TGTGCCAGCAGTTTCGTGGGGCCAGAGACCCAGTACTTC.

The rearrangement joins TRBV11-2 to TRBJ1-2; D is perhaps TRBD1 (5 bases). The CDR3 totals 13 residues. The V gene's germline CDR1 is SGHAT and CDR2 FQNNGV. The germline V and J ends were trimmed by 4 bases and 4 bases, with 10 bases remaining between them. CDR3 amino acids: CASSSWGTYGYTF. CDR3 DNA sequence: TGTGCCAGCAGCTCCTGGGGGACCTATGGCTACACCTTC.

The chain is built from TRBV7-8 and TRBJ1-4, with D tentatively TRBD1 (6 bases). Trimming took off 6 bases at V and 0 bases at J, with 11 bases between the two ends. This CDR3 contains 15 residues. CDR1 is SGHVS, CDR2 FQNEAQ, per germline. The CDR3 loop is CASSSWTATNEKLFF. CDR3 in DNA: TGTGCCAGCAGTTCGTGGACAGCAACTAATGAAAAACTGTTTTTT.

DNA for the CDR3: TGTGCCAGCAGTGAGCTGAGGGGAAGACAGCCCCAGCATTTT. The encoded protein is CASSELRGRQPQHF. The rearrangement joins TRBV6-1 to TRBJ1-5, with D possibly matching TRBD1 (5 bases). Trimming cost V 3 bases and J 7 bases, with 13 bases left between them. This CDR3 spans 14 amino acids. The germline V gene has CDR1 MNHNS and CDR2 SASEGT.

The chain couples TRBV27 to TRBJ1-5; the D is unclear. V shed 1 base and J shed 4 bases, with 8 bases lying between them. Per germline, CDR1 MNHEY and CDR2 SMNVEV (reference sequence). The CDR3 totals 14 residues. The chain's CDR3 is CASSLLAENQPQHF. The CDR3 bases are TGTGCCAGCAGTTTATTGGCAGAGAATCAGCCCCAGCATTTT.

In this sample, this clone turned up once. The chain has TRBV2 and TRBJ2-5; D possibly corresponds to TRBD2 (6 bases). Between the trimmed V and J ends, which lost 5 bases and 4 bases, there was a span of 11 bases. This CDR3 region has 13 residues. CDR1 SNHLY and CDR2 FYNNEI come from the germline V gene. CDR3 sequence (DNA): TGTGCCAGCAGTCAGACTAGAACAGAGACCCAGTACTTC. The encoded protein is CASSQTRTETQYF.

The chain combines TRBV2 with TRBJ2-6; TRBD1 might be the D (6 bases). The V and J ends lost 3 bases and 0 bases respectively, with 15 bases between them. Germline V gene sequence: CDR1 SNHLY, CDR2 FYNNEI. The CDR3 extends over 18 amino acids. In DNA form, the CDR3 reads TGTGCCAGCAGTGAGTCACAGGGCCTTTTCTCTGGGGCCAACGTCCTGACTTTC. It is translated as CASSESQGLFSGANVLTF.

The chain combines TRBV3-1 (or the pseudogene TRBV3-2) with TRBJ2-7; D is ambiguous. V lost 5 bases and J lost 3, with 14 bases in between. Germline assignment: CDR1 LGHDT and CDR2 YNNKEL (reference sequence). The CDR3 covers 14 residues. CDR3 region: CASSAQLKYYEQYF. The CDR3 coding sequence is TGTGCCAGCAGCGCCCAGTTGAAGTACTACGAGCAGTACTTC.

The J gene is TRBJ2-3, the V gene TRBV27; TRBD2 is a possible D gene (6 bases). Trimming cost V 3 bases and J 5 bases, with 9 bases left between them. The CDR3 is made up of 13 amino acids. Germline V gene data show CDR1 as MNHEY and CDR2 as SMNVEV (reference sequence). The CDR3 coding sequence is TGTGCCAGCAGTTTTAGGCGGGGAGATACGCAGTATTTT. Its translation: CASSFRRGDTQYF.

The chain carries TRBV5-6 and TRBJ2-4; either TRBD1 or TRBD2 may supply D (5 bases each). The ends were cut back, 2 bases at V and 1 base at J, with 16 bases in the middle. Germline V lookup: CDR1 SGHDT, CDR2 YYEEEE. CDR3 size: 17 residues. The CDR3 region is CASSLRDGSLAKNIQYF. DNA for the CDR3: TGTGCCAGCAGCTTAAGGGACGGCTCCCTGGCCAAAAACATTCAGTACTTC. Drawing the rest from reference TRBV5-6 and TRBJ2-4, the complete variable domain is DAGVTQSPTHLIKTRGQQVTLRCSPKSGHDTVSWYQQALGQGPQFIFQYYEEEERQRGNFPDRFSGHQFPNYSSELNVNALLLGDSALYLCASSLRDGSLAKNIQYFGAGTRLSVL.

In its sample, this clone was seen once. This chain links TRBV11-2 with TRBJ2-7; no firm D call. This CDR3 is 13 amino acids long. In germline, CDR1 is SGHAT, CDR2 FQNNGV. Trimming left V 5 bases short and J 0 bases short, with 8 bases between. CDR3 in amino acids: CASSVDISYEQYF. The CDR3 coding sequence is TGTGCCAGCAGCGTGGATATCTCCTACGAGCAGTACTTC.

The chain has TRBV19 and TRBJ2-7; 8 bases fit TRBD1. V lost 5 bases, J lost 9 bases, and 12 bases stayed unmatched. The germline V gene encodes CDR1 LNHDA and CDR2 SQIVND (reference sequence). The CDR3 extends over 14 amino acids. CDR3 sequence (DNA): TGTGCCAGTAGTGAAGGGCAGGGGGCCGGTGGGCAGTACTTC. This sequence encodes CASSEGQGAGGQYF.

The rearrangement joins TRBV5-5 to TRBJ1-5; tentatively, D is TRBD1 (6 bases). V lost 0 bases and J lost 2, with 12 bases in between. Germline V gene sequence: CDR1 SGHKS, CDR2 YYEKEE (reference sequence). The CDR3 covers 16 residues. The CDR3 sequence: CASSLEVEGGNQPQHF. The CDR3 DNA sequence: TGTGCCAGCAGCTTGGAAGTCGAGGGGGGCAATCAGCCCCAGCATTTT. Drawing the rest from reference TRBV5-5 and TRBJ1-5, the complete variable domain is DAGVTQSPTHLIKTRGQQVTLRCSPISGHKSVSWYQQVLGQGPQFIFQYYEKEERGRGNFPDRFSARQFPNYSSELNVNALLLGDSALYLCASSLEVEGGNQPQHFGDGTRLSIL.

The genes are TRBV7-6 and TRBJ2-7; D might be TRBD2 (5 bases). V shed 2 bases and J shed 0 bases, with 17 bases lying between them. Per the germline V gene, CDR1 is SGHVS and CDR2 is FNYEAQ. The CDR3 is 17 residues long. This CDR3 reads CASSLSPPGVSSYEQYF. The CDR3 nucleotides are TGTGCCAGCAGCTTAAGTCCCCCCGGGGTGAGCTCCTACGAGCAGTACTTC.

This chain links TRBV6-6 with TRBJ1-5; D call uncertain. The CDR3 covers 15 residues. In germline, CDR1 is MNHNY, CDR2 SVGAGI (reference sequence). The V gene lost 5 bases and the J gene lost 3 bases, with 14 bases spanning the gap. The CDR3 here is CASSPGQTPNQPQHF. The CDR3 DNA sequence: TGTGCCAGCAGTCCGGGCCAAACCCCCAATCAGCCCCAGCATTTT.

J is TRBJ1-1 and V is TRBV5-5; the D is unclear. This CDR3 region has 14 residues. The V and J ends lost 4 bases and 5 bases respectively, with 15 bases between them. Germline V lookup: CDR1 SGHKS, CDR2 YYEKEE (reference sequence). CDR3 in amino acids: CASSGFIAGTEAFF. CDR3 nucleotides: TGTGCCAGCAGCGGGTTTATTGCGGGGACTGAAGCTTTCTTT.

The gene calls are TRBV9 and TRBJ1-1, with TRBD1 matching over 7 bases. The CDR3 is made up of 14 amino acids. The germline CDR1 and CDR2 sequences are SGDLS and YYNGEE. V was clipped by 2 bases and J by 1 base; unmatched bases: 2. The CDR3 coding sequence is TGTGCCAGCAGCGTTACAGGGGCGAACACTGAAGCTTTCTTT. This gives the protein CASSVTGANTEAFF. The variable domain in full, with the rest retrieved from reference TRBV9 and TRBJ1-1, is DSGVTQTPKHLITATGQRVTLRCSPRSGDLSVYWYQQSLDQGLQFLIQYYNGEERAKGNILERFSAQQFPDLHSELNLSSLELGDSALYFCASSVTGANTEAFFGQGTRLTVV.

J is TRBJ1-4 and V is TRBV30; 9 bases are a match to TRBD1. V lost 7 bases to trimming and J lost 6 bases; unmatched junction nucleotides: 9. The CDR3 loop spans 14 amino acids. CDR1 GTSNPN and CDR2 SVGIG come from the germline V gene (reference sequence). The CDR3 DNA sequence: TGTGCCTCGGATTCACGGGACAGGGATGAAAAACTGTTTTTT. Its translation: CASDSRDRDEKLFF.

This clone was observed once. The chain combines TRBV18 with TRBJ1-1; 7 bases align to TRBD1. Germline-derived CDR1 and CDR2 are KGHSH and LQKENI. The CDR3 contains 13 residues. V lost 3 bases, J lost 4 bases, and 2 bases stayed unmatched. CDR3 amino acids: CASSPGQITEAFF. The CDR3 DNA follows: TGTGCCAGCTCACCGGGACAGATCACTGAAGCTTTCTTT.

J is TRBJ2-7 and V is TRBV6-2 or TRBV6-3, with D unresolved. Per the germline V gene, CDR1 is MNHEY and CDR2 is SVGEGT. The CDR3 runs 14 residues. V was trimmed by 2 bases and J by 2 bases, leaving 10 bases between them. The CDR3: CASSYLVRTYEQYF. CDR3 nucleotides: TGTGCCAGCAGTTACCTCGTTCGCACCTACGAGCAGTACTTC.

CDR3 sequence (DNA): TGTGCCAGCCTTGAGGAGGGGGCGCTTGAGCAGTACTTC. Residues: CASLEEGALEQYF. The V gene is TRBV12-3 or TRBV12-4, the J gene TRBJ2-7; D is perhaps TRBD1 (7 bases). Trimming shortened V by 8 bases and J by 7 bases, and 18 bases separated the two germline ends. CDR3 length equals 13 residues.

This chain links TRBV29-1 with TRBJ2-1; tentative D call: TRBD1 (6 bases). Germline V CDR1 and CDR2: SQVTM, ANQGSEA. This CDR3 has 10 residues. V lost 6 bases and J lost 10, with 10 bases in between. The CDR3 sequence is CSVVTGEQFF. For the CDR3, the DNA is TGCAGCGTCGTTACAGGGGAGCAGTTCTTC.

The rearrangement joins TRBV5-4 to TRBJ2-7; D possibly matches TRBD1 or TRBD2 (5 bases each). Germline V lookup: CDR1 SGHNT, CDR2 YYREEE (reference sequence). Trimming pared 1 base from V and 3 bases from J, leaving 11 bases between. This CDR3 is 14 amino acids long. CDR3 amino acids: CASSLRDGGYEQYF. In DNA form, the CDR3 reads TGTGCCAGCAGCTTGAGGGACGGTGGCTACGAGCAGTACTTC. Drawing the rest from reference TRBV5-4 and TRBJ2-7, the complete variable domain is ETGVTQSPTHLIKTRGQQVTLRCSSQSGHNTVSWYQQALGQGPQFIFQYYREEENGRGNFPPRFSGLQFPNYSSELNVNALELDDSALYLCASSLRDGGYEQYFGPGTRLTVT.